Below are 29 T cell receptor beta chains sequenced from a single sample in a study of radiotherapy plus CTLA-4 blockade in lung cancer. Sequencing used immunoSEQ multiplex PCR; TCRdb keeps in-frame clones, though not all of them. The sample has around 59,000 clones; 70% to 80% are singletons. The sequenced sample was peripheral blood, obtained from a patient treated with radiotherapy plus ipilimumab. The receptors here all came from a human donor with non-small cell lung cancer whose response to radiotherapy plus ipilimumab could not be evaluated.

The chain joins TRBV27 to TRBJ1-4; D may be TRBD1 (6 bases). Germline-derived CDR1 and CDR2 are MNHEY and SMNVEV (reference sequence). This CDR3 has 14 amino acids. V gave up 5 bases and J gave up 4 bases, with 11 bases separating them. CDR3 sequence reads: CASSGAGDNEKLFF. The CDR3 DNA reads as TGTGCCAGCAGTGGGGCAGGGGATAATGAAAAACTGTTTTTT.

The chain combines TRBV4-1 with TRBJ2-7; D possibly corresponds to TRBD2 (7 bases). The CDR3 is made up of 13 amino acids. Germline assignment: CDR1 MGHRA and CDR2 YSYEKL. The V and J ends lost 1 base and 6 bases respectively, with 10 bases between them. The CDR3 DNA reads TGCGCCAGCAGCCAAGCGGGGGGCGGCGAGCAGTACTTC. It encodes CASSQAGGGEQYF.

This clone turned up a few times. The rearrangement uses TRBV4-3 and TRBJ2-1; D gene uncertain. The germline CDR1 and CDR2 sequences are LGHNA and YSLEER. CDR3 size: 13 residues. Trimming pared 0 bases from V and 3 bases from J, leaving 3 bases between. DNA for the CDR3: TGCGCCAGCAGCCAAGACTACTACAATGAGCAGTTCTTC. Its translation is CASSQDYYNEQFF.

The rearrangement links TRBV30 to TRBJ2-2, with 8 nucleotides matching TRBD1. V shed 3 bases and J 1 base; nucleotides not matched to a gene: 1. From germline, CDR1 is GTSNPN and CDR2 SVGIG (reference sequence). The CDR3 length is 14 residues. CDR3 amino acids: CAWRGQVNTGELFF. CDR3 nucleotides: TGTGCCTGGAGGGGACAGGTGAACACCGGGGAGCTGTTTTTT.

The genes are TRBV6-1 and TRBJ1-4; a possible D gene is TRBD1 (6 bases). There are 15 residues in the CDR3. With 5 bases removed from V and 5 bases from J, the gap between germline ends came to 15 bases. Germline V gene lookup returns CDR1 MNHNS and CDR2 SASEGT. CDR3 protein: CASSSGQHYNEKLFF. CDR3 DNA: TGTGCCAGCAGTTCCGGACAGCATTACAATGAAAAACTGTTTTTT.

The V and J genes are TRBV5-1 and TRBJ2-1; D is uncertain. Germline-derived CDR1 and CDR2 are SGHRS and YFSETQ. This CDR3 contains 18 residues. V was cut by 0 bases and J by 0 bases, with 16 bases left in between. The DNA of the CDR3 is TGCGCCAGCAGCTTGGCCCCAACAGTCACTGGCTCCTACAATGAGCAGTTCTTC. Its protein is CASSLAPTVTGSYNEQFF.

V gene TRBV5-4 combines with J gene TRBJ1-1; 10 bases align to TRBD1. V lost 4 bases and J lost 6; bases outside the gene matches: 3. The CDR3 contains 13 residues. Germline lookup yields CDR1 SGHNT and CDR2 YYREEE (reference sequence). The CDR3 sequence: CASSPDRGAEAFF. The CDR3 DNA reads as TGTGCCAGCAGCCCGGACAGGGGGGCTGAAGCTTTCTTT.

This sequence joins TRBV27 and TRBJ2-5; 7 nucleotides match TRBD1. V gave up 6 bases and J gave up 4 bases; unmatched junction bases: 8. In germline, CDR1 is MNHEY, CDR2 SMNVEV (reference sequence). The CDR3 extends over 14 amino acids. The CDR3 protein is CASSKQGLGETQYF. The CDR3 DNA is TGTGCCAGCAGCAAACAGGGGTTGGGAGAGACCCAGTACTTC.

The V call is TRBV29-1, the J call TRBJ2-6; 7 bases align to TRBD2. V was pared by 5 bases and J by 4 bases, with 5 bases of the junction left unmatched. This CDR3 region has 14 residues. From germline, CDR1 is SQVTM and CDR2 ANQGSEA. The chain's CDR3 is CSVREAGGANVLTF. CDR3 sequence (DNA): TGCAGCGTTAGAGAAGCGGGGGGGGCCAACGTCCTGACTTTC. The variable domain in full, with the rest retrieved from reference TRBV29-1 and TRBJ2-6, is SAVISQKPSRDICQRGTSLTIQCQVDSQVTMMFWYRQQPGQSLTLIATANQGSEATYESGFVIDKFPISRPNLTFSTLTVSNMSPEDSSIYLCSVREAGGANVLTFGAGSRLTVL.

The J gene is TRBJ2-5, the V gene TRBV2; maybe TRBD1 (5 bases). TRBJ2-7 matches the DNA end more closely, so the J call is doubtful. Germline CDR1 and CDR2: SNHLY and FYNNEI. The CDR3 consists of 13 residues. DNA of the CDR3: TGTGCCAGCAGCCGCAGGGTGAGTTACGAGCAGTACTTC. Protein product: CASSRRVSYEQYF.

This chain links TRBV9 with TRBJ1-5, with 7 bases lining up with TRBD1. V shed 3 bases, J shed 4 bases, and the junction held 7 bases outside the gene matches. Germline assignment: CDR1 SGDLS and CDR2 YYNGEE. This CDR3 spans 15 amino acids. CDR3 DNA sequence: TGTGCCAGCAGCGCCGACCGGGACAGTAATCAGCCCCAGCATTTT. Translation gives CASSADRDSNQPQHF.

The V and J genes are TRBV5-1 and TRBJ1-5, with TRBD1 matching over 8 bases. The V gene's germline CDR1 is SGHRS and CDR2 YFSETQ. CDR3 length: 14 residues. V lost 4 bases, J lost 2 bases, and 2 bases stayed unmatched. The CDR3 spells CASSQGQGNQPQHF. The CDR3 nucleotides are TGCGCCAGCAGCCAGGGACAGGGCAATCAGCCCCAGCATTTT.

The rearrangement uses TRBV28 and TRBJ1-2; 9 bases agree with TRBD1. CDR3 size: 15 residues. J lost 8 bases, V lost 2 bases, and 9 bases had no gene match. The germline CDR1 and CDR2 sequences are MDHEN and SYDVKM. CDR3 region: CASSLGGQGVGGYTF. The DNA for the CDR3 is TGTGCCAGCAGTTTAGGGGGACAGGGAGTAGGGGGCTACACCTTC.

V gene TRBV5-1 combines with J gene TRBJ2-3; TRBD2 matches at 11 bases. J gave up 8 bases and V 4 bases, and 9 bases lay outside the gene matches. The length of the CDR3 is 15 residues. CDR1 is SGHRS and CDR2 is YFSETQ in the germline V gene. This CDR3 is CASSTYSGGDSTQYF. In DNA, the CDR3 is TGCGCCAGCAGCACGTATAGCGGGGGGGATAGTACGCAGTATTTT.

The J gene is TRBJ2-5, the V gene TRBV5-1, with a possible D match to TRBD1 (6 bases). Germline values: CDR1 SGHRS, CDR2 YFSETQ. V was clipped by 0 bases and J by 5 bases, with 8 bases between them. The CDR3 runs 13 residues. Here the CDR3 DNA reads TGCGCCAGCAGCTTGGTCCAGGGGGAGACCCAGTACTTC. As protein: CASSLVQGETQYF.

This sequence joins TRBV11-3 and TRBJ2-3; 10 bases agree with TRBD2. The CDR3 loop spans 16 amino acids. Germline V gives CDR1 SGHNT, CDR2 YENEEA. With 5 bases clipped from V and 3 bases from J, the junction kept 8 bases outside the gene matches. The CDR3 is CASSPTRAGGTDTQYF. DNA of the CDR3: TGTGCCAGCAGCCCGACCCGAGCGGGAGGGACAGATACGCAGTATTTT.

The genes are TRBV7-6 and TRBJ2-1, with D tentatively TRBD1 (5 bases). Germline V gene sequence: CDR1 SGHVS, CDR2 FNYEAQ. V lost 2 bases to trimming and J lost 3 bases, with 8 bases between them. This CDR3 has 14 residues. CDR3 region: CASSLRGYYNEQFF. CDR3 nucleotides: TGTGCCAGCAGCTTAAGGGGATACTACAATGAGCAGTTCTTC.

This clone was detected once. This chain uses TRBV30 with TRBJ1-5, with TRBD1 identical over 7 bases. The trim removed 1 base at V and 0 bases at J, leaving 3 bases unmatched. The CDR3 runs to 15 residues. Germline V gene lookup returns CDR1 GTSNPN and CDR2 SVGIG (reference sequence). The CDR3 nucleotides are TGTGCCTGGAGTGGTTCAGGGGGTAGCAATCAGCCCCAGCATTTT. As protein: CAWSGSGGSNQPQHF.

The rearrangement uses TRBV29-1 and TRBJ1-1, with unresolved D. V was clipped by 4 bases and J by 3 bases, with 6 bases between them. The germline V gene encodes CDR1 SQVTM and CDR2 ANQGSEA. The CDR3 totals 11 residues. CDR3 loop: CSVGGYTEAFF. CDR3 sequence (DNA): TGCAGCGTTGGAGGATACACTGAAGCTTTCTTT.

CDR3 in DNA: TGTGCCAGCAGCCCCGGAGGTTCGGGCCAGCCCCAGCATTTT. This sequence encodes CASSPGGSGQPQHF. J is TRBJ1-5 and V is TRBV13; D gene uncertain. The germline V and J ends were trimmed by 5 bases and 7 bases, with 15 bases remaining between them. The CDR3 runs 14 residues. The germline V gene has CDR1 PRHDT and CDR2 FYEKMQ (reference sequence). The whole variable domain, remainder taken from reference TRBV13 and TRBJ1-5, is AAGVIQSPRHLIKEKRETATLKCYPIPRHDTVYWYQQGPGQDPQFLISFYEKMQSDKGSIPDRFSAQQFSDYHSELNMSSLELGDSALYFCASSPGGSGQPQHFGDGTRLSIL.

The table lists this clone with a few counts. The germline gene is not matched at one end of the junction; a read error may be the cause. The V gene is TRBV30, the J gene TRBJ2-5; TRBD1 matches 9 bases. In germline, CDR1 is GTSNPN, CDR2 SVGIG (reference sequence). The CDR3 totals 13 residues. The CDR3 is CAWSVQGAATRYF. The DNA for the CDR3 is TGTGCCTGGAGTGTACAGGGGGCGGCCACCCGGTACTTC.

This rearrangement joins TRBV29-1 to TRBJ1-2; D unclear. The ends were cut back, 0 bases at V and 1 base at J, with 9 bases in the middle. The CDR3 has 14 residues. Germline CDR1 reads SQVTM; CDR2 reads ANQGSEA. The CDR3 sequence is CSVEDGGNNYGYTF. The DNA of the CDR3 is TGCAGCGTTGAAGATGGCGGCAATAACTATGGCTACACCTTC.

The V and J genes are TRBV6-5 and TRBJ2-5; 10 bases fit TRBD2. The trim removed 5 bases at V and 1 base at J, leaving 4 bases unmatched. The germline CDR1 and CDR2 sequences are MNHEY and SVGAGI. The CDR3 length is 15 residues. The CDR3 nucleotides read TGTGCCAGCAGTCATACTAGCGGGACCCAAGAGACCCAGTACTTC. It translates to CASSHTSGTQETQYF.

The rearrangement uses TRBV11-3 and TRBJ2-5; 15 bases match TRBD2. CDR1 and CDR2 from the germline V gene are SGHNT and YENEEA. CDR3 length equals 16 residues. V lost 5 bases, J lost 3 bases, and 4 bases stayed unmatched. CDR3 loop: CASSPRTSGREETQYF. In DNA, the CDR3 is TGTGCCAGCAGCCCCCGGACTAGCGGGAGGGAAGAGACCCAGTACTTC.

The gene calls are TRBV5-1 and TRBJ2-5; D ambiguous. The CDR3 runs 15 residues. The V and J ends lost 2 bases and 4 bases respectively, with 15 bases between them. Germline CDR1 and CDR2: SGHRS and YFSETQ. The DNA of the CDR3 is TGCGCCAGCAGCTTAGAGTCTGCCAGCGCAGAGACCCAGTACTTC. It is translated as CASSLESASAETQYF.

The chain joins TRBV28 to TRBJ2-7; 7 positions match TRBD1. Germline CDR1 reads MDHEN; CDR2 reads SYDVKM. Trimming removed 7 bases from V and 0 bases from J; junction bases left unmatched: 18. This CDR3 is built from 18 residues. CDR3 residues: CASNSGRGGARLSYEQYF. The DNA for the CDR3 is TGTGCCAGCAACTCTGGGAGAGGGGGCGCACGACTCTCCTACGAGCAGTACTTC.

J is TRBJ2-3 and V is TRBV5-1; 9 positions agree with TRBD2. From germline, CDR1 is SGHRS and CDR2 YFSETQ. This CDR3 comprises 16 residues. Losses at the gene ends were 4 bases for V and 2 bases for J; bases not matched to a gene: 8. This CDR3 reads CASSGIAGELTDTQYF. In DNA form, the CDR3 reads TGCGCCAGCAGCGGAATAGCGGGGGAGCTCACAGATACGCAGTATTTT.

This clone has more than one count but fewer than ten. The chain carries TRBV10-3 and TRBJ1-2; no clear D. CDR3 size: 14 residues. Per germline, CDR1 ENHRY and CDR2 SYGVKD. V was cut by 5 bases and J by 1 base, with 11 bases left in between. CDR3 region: CAISTDTLNYGYTF. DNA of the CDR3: TGTGCCATCAGTACCGACACCCTTAACTATGGCTACACCTTC.

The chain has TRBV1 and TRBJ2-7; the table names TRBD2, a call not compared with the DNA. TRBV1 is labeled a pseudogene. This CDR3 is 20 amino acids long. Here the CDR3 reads CTSSQDGGGLAGGPTYEQYF. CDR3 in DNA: TGCACCAGCAGCCAAGACGGAGGTGGACTAGCGGGAGGGCCGACCTACGAGCAGTACTTC.